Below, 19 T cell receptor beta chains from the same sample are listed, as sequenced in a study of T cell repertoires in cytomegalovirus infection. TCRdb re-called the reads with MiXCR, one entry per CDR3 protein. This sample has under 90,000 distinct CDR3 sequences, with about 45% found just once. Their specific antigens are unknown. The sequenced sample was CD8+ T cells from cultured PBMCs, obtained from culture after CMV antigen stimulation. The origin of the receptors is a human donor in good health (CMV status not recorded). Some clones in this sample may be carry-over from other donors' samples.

The CDR3 is CASSLRYYYEQYF. CDR3 nucleotides: TGTGCCAGCAGCTTGAGATACTATTACGAGCAGTACTTC. This chain joins TRBV5-6 and TRBJ2-7; the D is unclear. V dropped 1 base and J dropped 4 bases, with 9 bases sitting between them. From germline, CDR1 is SGHDT and CDR2 YYEEEE. The CDR3 extends over 13 amino acids.

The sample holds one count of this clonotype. The CDR3 nucleotides are TGTGCCAGCAGTGAAGCGACTCTAGAGGATACGCAGTATTTT. Its translation is CASSEATLEDTQYF. The chain carries TRBV2 and TRBJ2-3, with D uncertain. Trimming stripped 0 bases from V and 6 bases from J, with 10 bases between. This CDR3 spans 14 amino acids. Germline V gene lookup returns CDR1 SNHLY and CDR2 FYNNEI.

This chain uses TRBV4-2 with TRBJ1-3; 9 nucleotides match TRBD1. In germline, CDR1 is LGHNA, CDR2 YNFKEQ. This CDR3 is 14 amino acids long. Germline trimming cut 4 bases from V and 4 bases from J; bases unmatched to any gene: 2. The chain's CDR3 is CASSPGQGGNTIYF. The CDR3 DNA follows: TGTGCCAGCAGCCCCGGACAGGGGGGAAACACCATATATTTT.

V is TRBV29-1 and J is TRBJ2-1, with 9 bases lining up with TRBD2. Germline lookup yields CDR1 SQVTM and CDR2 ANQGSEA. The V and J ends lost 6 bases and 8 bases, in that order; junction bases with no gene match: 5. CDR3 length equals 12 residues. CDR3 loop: CSVIIAGDEQFF. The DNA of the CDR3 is TGCAGCGTCATAATAGCGGGAGATGAGCAGTTCTTC.

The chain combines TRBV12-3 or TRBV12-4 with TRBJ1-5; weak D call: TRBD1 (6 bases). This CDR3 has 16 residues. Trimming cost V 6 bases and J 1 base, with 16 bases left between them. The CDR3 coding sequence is TGTGCCAGCAGCTCCCGGGGAGGGGGGAGCAATCAGCCCCAGCATTTT. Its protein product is CASSSRGGGSNQPQHF.

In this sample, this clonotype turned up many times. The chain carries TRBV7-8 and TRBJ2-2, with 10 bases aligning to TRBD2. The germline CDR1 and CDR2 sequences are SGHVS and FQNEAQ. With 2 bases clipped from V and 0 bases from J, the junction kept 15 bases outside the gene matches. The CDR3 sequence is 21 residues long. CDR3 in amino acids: CASSLILAGGTPNANTGELFF. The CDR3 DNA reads TGTGCCAGCAGCTTAATATTAGCGGGAGGAACCCCAAACGCGAACACCGGGGAGCTGTTTTTT. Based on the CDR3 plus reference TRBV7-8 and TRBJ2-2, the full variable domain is GAGVSQSPRYKVAKRGQDVALRCDPISGHVSLFWYQQALGQGPEFLTYFQNEAQLDKSGLPSDRFFAERPEGSVSTLKIQRTQQEDSAVYLCASSLILAGGTPNANTGELFFGEGSRLTVL.

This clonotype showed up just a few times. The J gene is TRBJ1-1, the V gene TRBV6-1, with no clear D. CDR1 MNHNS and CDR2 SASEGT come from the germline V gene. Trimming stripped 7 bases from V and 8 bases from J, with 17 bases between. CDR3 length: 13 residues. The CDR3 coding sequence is TGTGCCAGCACCGAATTGCCCAGAAAGGAAGCTTTCTTT. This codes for CASTELPRKEAFF.

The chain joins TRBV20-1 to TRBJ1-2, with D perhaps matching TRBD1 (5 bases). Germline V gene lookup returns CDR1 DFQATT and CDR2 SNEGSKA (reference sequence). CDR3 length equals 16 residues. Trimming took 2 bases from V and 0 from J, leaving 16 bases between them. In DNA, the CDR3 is TGCAGTGCTAGATATCTTCAGGGAGAGGCTAACTATGGCTACACCTTC. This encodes CSARYLQGEANYGYTF.

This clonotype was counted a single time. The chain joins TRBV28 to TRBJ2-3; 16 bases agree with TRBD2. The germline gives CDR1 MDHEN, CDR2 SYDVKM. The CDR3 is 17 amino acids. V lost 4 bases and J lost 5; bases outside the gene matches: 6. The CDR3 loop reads CASSSGTSGRAVDTQYF. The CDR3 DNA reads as TGTGCCAGCAGTTCCGGGACTAGCGGGAGGGCCGTAGATACGCAGTATTTT.

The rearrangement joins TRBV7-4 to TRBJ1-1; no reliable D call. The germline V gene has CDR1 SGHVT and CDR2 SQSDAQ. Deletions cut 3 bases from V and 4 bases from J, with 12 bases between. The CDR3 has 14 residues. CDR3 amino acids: CASSFPGTGTEAFF. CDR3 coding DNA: TGTGCCAGCAGCTTCCCAGGCACCGGCACTGAAGCTTTCTTT.

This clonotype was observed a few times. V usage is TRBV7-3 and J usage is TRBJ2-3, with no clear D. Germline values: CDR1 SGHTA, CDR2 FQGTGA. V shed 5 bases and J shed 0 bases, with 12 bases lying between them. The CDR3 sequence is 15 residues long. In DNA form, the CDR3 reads TGTGCCAGCAGCCCCCATGGGCGGAGCACAGATACGCAGTATTTT. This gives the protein CASSPHGRSTDTQYF.

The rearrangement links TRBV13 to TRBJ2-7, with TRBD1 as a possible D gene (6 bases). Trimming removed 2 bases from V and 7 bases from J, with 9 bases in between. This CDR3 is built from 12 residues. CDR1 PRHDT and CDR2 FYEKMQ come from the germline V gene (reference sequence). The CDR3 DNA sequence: TGTGCCAGCAGCTTATGGGGGCGGGAGCAGTACTTC. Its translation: CASSLWGREQYF.

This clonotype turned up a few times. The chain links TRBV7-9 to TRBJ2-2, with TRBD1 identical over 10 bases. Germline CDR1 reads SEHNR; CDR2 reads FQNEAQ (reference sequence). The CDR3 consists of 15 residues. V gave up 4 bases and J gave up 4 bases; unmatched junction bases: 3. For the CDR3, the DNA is TGTGCCAGCAGCTCCGGACAGGGGGGCACCGGGGAGCTGTTTTTT. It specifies CASSSGQGGTGELFF.

DNA for the CDR3: TGCGCCAGCAGCTTGGCCGTCGCGGGAGGGCCCCACAATGAGCAGTTCTTC. This sequence encodes CASSLAVAGGPHNEQFF. The J gene is TRBJ2-1, the V gene TRBV5-1; 9 nucleotides line up with TRBD2. Trimming took 0 bases from V and 5 from J; bases not matched to a gene: 9. The germline V gene encodes CDR1 SGHRS and CDR2 YFSETQ. This CDR3 is built from 17 residues.

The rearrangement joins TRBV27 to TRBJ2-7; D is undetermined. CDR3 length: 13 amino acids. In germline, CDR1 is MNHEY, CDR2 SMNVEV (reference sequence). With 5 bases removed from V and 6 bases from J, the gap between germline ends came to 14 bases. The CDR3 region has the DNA TGTGCCAGCAGTCTCCCGCCGTCGGCCGAGCAGTACTTC. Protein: CASSLPPSAEQYF.

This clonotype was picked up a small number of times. The CDR3 sequence: CASSLGDREGQPQHF. CDR3 nucleotide sequence: TGTGCCAGCAGCTTAGGGGACAGGGAGGGTCAGCCCCAGCATTTT. This chain links TRBV7-3 with TRBJ1-5; TRBD1 aligns across 9 bases. Germline lookup yields CDR1 SGHTA and CDR2 FQGTGA. V shed 2 bases and J 6 bases; nucleotides not matched to a gene: 5. The CDR3 contains 15 residues.

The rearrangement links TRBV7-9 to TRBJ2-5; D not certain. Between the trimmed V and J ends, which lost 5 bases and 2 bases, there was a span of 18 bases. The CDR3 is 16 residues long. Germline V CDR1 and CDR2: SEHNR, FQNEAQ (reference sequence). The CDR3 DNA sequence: TGTGCCAGCAGCCCCGAGGCAGAATTTCTTCAAGAGACCCAGTACTTC. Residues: CASSPEAEFLQETQYF.

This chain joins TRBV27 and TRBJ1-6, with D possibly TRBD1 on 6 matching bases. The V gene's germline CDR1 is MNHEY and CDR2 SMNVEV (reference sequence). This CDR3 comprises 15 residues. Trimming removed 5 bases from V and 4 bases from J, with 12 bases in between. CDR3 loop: CASSPRDIYNSPLHF. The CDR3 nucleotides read TGTGCCAGCAGTCCCCGGGACATTTATAATTCACCCCTCCACTTT.

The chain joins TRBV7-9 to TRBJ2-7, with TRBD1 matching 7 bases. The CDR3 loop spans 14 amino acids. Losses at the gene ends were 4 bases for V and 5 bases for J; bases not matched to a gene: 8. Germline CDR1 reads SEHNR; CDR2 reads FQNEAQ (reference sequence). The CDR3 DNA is TGTGCCAGCAGCTCTCGTAGGACAGGAGACGAGCAGTACTTC. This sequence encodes CASSSRRTGDEQYF.